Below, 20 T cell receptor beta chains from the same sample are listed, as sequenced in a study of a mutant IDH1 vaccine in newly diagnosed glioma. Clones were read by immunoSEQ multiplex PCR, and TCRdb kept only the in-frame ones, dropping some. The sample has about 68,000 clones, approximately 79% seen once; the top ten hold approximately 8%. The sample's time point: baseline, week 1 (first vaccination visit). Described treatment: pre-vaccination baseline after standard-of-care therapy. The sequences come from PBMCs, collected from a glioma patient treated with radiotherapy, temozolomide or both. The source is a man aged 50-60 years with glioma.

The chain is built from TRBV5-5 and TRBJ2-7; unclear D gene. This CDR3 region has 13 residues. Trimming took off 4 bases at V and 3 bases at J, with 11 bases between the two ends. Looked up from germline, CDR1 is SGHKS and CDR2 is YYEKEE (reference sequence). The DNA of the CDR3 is TGTGCCAGCAGCCCCTGGCCTTACTACGAGCAGTACTTC. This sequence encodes CASSPWPYYEQYF.

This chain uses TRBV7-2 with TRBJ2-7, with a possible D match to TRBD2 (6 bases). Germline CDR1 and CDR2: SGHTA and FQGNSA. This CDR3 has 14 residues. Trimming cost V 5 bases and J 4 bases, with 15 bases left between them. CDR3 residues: CASSPQGGAYEQYF. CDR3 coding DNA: TGTGCCAGCAGCCCTCAGGGAGGTGCGTACGAGCAGTACTTC.

The CDR3 region is CASSLRQGARTPLHF. Written as DNA, the CDR3 is TGTGCCAGCAGCTTACGACAGGGGGCGAGGACACCCCTCCACTTT. The chain combines TRBV7-2 with TRBJ1-6, with 10 bases aligning to TRBD1. Germline loops: CDR1 SGHTA, CDR2 FQGNSA. The CDR3 sequence is 15 residues long. Unmatched junction bases numbered 6, after V lost 2 bases and J lost 11 bases.

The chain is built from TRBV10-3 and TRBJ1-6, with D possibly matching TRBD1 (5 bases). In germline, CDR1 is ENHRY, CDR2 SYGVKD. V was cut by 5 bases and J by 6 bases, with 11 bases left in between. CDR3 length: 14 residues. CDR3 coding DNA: TGTGCCATCAGTCAAGGGGCCCCTAATTCACCCCTCCACTTT. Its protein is CAISQGAPNSPLHF.

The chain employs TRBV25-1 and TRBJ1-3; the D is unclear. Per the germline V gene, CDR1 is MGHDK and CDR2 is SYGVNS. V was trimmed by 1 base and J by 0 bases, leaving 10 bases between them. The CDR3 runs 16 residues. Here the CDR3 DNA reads TGTGCCAGCAGTGAATCCGGGGTCGACTCTGGAAACACCATATATTTT. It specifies CASSESGVDSGNTIYF. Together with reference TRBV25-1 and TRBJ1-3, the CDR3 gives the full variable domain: EADIYQTPRYLVIGTGKKITLECSQTMGHDKMYWYQQDPGMELHLIHYSYGVNSTEKGDLSSESTVSRIRTEHFPLTLESARPSHTSQYLCASSESGVDSGNTIYFGEGSWLTVV.

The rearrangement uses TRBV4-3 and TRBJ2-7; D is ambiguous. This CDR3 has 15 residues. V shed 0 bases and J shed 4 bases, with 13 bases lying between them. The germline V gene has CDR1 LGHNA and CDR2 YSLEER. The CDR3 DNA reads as TGCGCCAGCAGCCAAGACAGGAGACACCTATACGAGCAGTACTTC. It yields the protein CASSQDRRHLYEQYF.

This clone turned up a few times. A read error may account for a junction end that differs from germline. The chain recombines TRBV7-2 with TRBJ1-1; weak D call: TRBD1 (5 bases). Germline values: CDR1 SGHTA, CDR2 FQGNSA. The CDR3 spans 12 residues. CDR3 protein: CASSFTGGTRGF. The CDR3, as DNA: TGTGCCTCTTCGTTCACCGGGGGGACGAGAGGGTTT. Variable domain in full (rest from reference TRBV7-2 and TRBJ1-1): GAGVSQSPSNKVTEKGKDVELRCDPISGHTALYWYRQSLGQGLEFLIYFQGNSAPDKSGLPSDRFSAERTGGSVSTLTIQRTQQEDSAVYLCASSFTGGTRGFGQGTRLTVV.

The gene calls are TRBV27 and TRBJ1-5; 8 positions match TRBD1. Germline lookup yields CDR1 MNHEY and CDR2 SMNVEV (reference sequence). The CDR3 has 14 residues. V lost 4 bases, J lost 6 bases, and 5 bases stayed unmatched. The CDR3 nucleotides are TGTGCCAGCAGTTACCAGGGGGCCAGTCAGCCCCAGCATTTT. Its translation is CASSYQGASQPQHF.

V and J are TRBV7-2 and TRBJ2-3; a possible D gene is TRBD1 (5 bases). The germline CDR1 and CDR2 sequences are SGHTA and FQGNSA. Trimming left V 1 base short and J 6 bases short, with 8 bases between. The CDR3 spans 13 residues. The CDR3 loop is CASSLGAGDTQYF. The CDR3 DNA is TGTGCCAGCAGCTTAGGCGCAGGGGATACGCAGTATTTT.

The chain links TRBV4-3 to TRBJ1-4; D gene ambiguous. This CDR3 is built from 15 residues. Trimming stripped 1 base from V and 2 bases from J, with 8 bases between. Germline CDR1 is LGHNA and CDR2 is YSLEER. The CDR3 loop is CASSQGGTTNEKLFF. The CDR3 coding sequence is TGCGCCAGCAGCCAAGGGGGTACGACTAATGAAAAACTGTTTTTT.

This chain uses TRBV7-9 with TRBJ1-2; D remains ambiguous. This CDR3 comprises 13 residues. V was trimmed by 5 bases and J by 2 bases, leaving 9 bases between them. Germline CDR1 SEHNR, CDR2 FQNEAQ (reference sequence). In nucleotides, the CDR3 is TGTGCCAGCAGCCGGAACTCCAACTATGGCTACACCTTC. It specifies CASSRNSNYGYTF.

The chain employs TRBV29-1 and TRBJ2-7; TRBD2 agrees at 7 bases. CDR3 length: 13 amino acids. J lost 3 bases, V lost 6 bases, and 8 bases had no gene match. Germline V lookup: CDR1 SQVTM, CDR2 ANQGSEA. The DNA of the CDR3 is TGCAGCGTCCGGTCCGGCGGGGGCTACGAGCAGTACTTC. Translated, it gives CSVRSGGGYEQYF.

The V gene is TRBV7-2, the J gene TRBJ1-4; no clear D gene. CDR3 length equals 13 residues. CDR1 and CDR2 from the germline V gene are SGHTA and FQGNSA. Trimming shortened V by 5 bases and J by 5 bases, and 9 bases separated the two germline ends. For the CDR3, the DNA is TGTGCCAGCAGCCTGGGAGTCAATGAAAAACTGTTTTTT. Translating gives CASSLGVNEKLFF.

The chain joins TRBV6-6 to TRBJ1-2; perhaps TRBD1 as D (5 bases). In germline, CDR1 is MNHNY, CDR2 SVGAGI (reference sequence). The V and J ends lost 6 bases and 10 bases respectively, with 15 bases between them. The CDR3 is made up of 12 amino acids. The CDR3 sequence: CASSRTGLDYTF. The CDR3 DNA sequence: TGTGCCAGCAGCAGGACGGGGCTAGACTACACCTTC.

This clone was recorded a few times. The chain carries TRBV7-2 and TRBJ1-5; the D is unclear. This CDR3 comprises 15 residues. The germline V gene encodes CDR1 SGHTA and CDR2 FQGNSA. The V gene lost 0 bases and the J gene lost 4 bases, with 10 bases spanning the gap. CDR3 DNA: TGTGCCAGCAGCTTAGCGGGGAATGCTAATCAGCCCCAGCATTTT. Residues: CASSLAGNANQPQHF. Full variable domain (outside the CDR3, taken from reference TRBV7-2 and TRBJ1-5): GAGVSQSPSNKVTEKGKDVELRCDPISGHTALYWYRQSLGQGLEFLIYFQGNSAPDKSGLPSDRFSAERTGGSVSTLTIQRTQQEDSAVYLCASSLAGNANQPQHFGDGTRLSIL.

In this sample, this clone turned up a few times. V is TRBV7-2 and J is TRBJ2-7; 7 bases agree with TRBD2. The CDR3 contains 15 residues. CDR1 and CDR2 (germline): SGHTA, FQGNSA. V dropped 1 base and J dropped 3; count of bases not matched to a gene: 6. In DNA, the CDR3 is TGTGCCAGCAGCTTAGTCAATGGCGGGGGCTACGAGCAGTACTTC. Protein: CASSLVNGGGYEQYF.

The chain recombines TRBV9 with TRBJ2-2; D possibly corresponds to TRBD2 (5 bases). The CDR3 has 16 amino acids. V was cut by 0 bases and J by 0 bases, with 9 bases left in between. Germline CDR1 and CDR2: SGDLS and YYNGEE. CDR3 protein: CASSVAGNANTGELFF. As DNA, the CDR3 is TGTGCCAGCAGCGTAGCCGGGAACGCGAACACCGGGGAGCTGTTTTTT.

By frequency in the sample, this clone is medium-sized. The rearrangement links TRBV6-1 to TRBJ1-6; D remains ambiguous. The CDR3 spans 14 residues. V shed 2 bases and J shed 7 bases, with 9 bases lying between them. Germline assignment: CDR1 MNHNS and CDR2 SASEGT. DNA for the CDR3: TGTGCCAGCAGTGAAAGGACGGAGAATTCACCCCTCCACTTT. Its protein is CASSERTENSPLHF.

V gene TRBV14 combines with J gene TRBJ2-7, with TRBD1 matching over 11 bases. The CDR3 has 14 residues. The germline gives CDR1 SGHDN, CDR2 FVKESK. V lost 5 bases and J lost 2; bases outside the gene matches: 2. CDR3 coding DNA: TGTGCCAGCAGCTCGGGACAGGGGGCCTACGAGCAGTACTTC. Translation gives CASSSGQGAYEQYF. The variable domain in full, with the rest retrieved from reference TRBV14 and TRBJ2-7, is EAGVTQFPSHSVIEKGQTVTLRCDPISGHDNLYWYRRVMGKEIKFLLHFVKESKQDESGMPNNRFLAERTGGTYSTLKVQPAELEDSGVYFCASSSGQGAYEQYFGPGTRLTVT.

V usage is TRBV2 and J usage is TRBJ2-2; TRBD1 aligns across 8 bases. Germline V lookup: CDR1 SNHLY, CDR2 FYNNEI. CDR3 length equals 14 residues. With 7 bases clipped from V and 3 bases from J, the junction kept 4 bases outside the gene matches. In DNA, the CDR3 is TGTGCCAGCACTGGACAGGGAGACACCGGGGAGCTGTTTTTT. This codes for CASTGQGDTGELFF. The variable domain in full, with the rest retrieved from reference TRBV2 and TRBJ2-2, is EPEVTQTPSHQVTQMGQEVILRCVPISNHLYFYWYRQILGQKVEFLVSFYNNEISEKSEIFDDQFSVERPDGSNFTLKIRSTKLEDSAMYFCASTGQGDTGELFFGEGSRLTVL.